The rows below give T cell receptor beta chains drawn from one sample of a study of T cells in Graves' hyperthyroidism and ophthalmopathy. TCRdb reprocessed the multiplex PCR reads with MiXCR, giving one entry per CDR3 protein. The sample lists 300,000 to 450,000 distinct CDR3 sequences, 15% to 20% seen once, with roughly a sixth in the top ten. Sequenced sample: blood. These receptors were collected from a woman between 40 and 50 years old with Graves' ophthalmopathy. Both conserved end residues are part of each CDR3. The D gene is left open where the match is weak. The size entry is marked missing in some rows and otherwise reads once, few, many or a size class.

>.|TRBV5-1|TRBJ2-7|.
CASSARDIVYEQYF
TGCGCCAGCAGCGCCCGGGACATCGTCTACGAGCAGTACTTC
>TRBD1|TRBV11-2|TRBJ2-5|many
CASSLRGTGTTQETQYF
TGTGCCAGCAGCTTACGGGGGACAGGGACGACCCAAGAGACCCAGTACTTC
>.|TRBV18|TRBJ1-5|many
CASSPPGRNQPQHF
TGTGCCAGCTCACCACCGGGGCGCAATCAGCCCCAGCATTTT
>TRBD2|TRBV7-7|TRBJ2-5|many
CAVSRLAESMAQYF
TGTGCCGTCAGCCGACTAGCGGAGAGTATGGCCCAGTACTTC
>TRBD2|TRBV27|TRBJ2-7|many
CASSFTSGSYEQYF
TGTGCCAGCAGTTTCACTAGCGGGAGCTACGAGCAGTACTTC
>.|TRBV7-2|TRBJ2-7|many
CASSFLPQYEQYF
TGTGCCAGCAGCTTTTTGCCCCAGTACGAGCAGTACTTC
>.|TRBV12-5|TRBJ1-3|many
CANSLGGAATGNTIYF
TGTGCAAATAGTTTGGGGGGCGCGGCTACTGGAAACACCATATATTTT
>.|TRBV6-1|TRBJ2-1|many
CASLEGGAYNEQFF
TGTGCCAGCCTCGAGGGGGGGGCCTACAATGAGCAGTTCTTC
>TRBD2|TRBV20-1|TRBJ2-2|many
CSAPGLAGENPFF
TGCAGTGCCCCGGGACTAGCGGGAGAGAATCCGTTTTTT
>.|TRBV2|TRBJ1-2|many
CASKSSTDSYGYTF
TGTGCCAGCAAAAGCTCTACGGACAGCTATGGCTACACCTTC
>.|TRBV6-1|TRBJ1-3|.
CASSDQYSGNTIYF
TGTGCCAGCAGTGACCAGTACTCTGGAAACACCATATATTTT
>TRBD2|TRBV27|TRBJ2-7|few
CASSASGLAGSYEQYF
TGTGCCAGCAGTGCCTCGGGACTAGCAGGCTCCTACGAGCAGTACTTC
>TRBD1|TRBV20-1|TRBJ2-7|.
CSARDRGWAGGNEQYF
TGCAGTGCTAGAGATCGGGGGTGGGCAGGGGGCAACGAGCAGTACTTC
>.|TRBV6-2/TRBV6-3|TRBJ1-1|many
CASRRTGMGAFF
TGTGCCAGCAGACGTACAGGGATGGGAGCTTTCTTT
>.|TRBV7-2|TRBJ2-5|many
CASSLTGSVGETQYF
TGTGCCAGCAGCTTAACCGGATCGGTGGGAGAGACCCAGTACTTC
>TRBD2|TRBV12-3/TRBV12-4|TRBJ2-7|many
CASTRSGGGEQYF
TGTGCCAGCACCCGGTCGGGAGGGGGCGAGCAGTACTTC
>.|TRBV6-2/TRBV6-3|TRBJ1-1|few
CASSRTGRHTEAFF
TGTGCCAGCAGTAGGACGGGAAGGCACACTGAAGCTTTCTTT
>.|TRBV10-2|TRBJ1-5|many
CASSESGNQPQHF
TGCGCCAGCAGTGAATCAGGCAATCAGCCCCAGCATTTT
>.|TRBV30|TRBJ1-5|many
CAWSVRRRVNQPQHF
TGTGCCTGGAGTGTACGGCGGAGAGTTAATCAGCCCCAGCATTTT
>.|TRBV15|TRBJ1-5|many
CATSRQGNQPQHF
TGTGCCACCAGCAGACAGGGCAATCAGCCCCAGCATTTT
>.|TRBV6-1|TRBJ2-1|.
CASSDRVPTYEQFF
TGTGCCAGCAGCGACAGAGTCCCAACCTACGAGCAGTTCTTC
>.|TRBV5-1|TRBJ1-2|many
CASSLNSNYGYTF
TGCGCCAGCAGCTTAAACAGCAATTATGGCTACACCTTC
>.|TRBV11-2|TRBJ2-5|.
CASSPIGGGRETQYF
TGTGCCAGCAGCCCGATTGGAGGGGGACGGGAGACCCAGTACTTC
>TRBD2|TRBV6-5|TRBJ2-5|many
CASSYGGREETQYF
TGTGCCAGCAGTTACGGCGGGAGGGAAGAGACCCAGTACTTC